The next 27 T cell receptor beta chains were all read from a single sample in a study of blood T cell repertoires in COVID-19. Produced via immunoSEQ multiplex PCR; TCRdb's table is partial and in-frame only. The table shows about 220,000 clones, with about 87% occurring only once. The specimen sequenced was PBMCs or T cells enriched from blood (not recorded which). The receptors were gathered from a woman in her twenties or thirties who had recovered from COVID-19.

This clone appeared a single time. This chain connects TRBV21-1 to TRBJ2-1; no DNA check was done on the table's D call, TRBD1. TRBV21-1 is an annotated pseudogene. The CDR3 sequence is 15 residues long. CDR3 protein: CASSMDRGRDNEQFF. The CDR3 nucleotides are TGTGCCAGCAGCATGGACAGGGGGCGAGACAATGAGCAGTTCTTC.

The V and J genes are TRBV7-3 and TRBJ2-3; tentatively, D is TRBD2 (5 bases). The V end lost 1 base, the J end lost 2 bases, and 10 bases lay between the germline ends. The germline CDR1 and CDR2 sequences are SGHTA and FQGTGA. This CDR3 region has 15 residues. The CDR3, as DNA: TGTGCCAGCAGCTTAATTTGGGGAGCCACAGATACGCAGTATTTT. Encoded protein: CASSLIWGATDTQYF.

For the CDR3, the DNA is TGTGCCAGCAGTCCCGGAACAGGGTTAACGAACACCGGGGAGCTGTTTTTT. It yields the protein CASSPGTGLTNTGELFF. The chain employs TRBV27 and TRBJ2-2; a weak D match, TRBD1 (6 bases). CDR1 is MNHEY and CDR2 is SMNVEV in the germline V gene (reference sequence). V shed 5 bases and J shed 0 bases, with 16 bases lying between them. This CDR3 is built from 17 residues.

The chain links TRBV3-1 (or the pseudogene TRBV3-2) to TRBJ2-4; 11 bases agree with TRBD2. Germline CDR1 reads LGHDT; CDR2 reads YNNKEL (reference sequence). With 3 bases clipped from V and 10 bases from J, the junction kept 17 bases outside the gene matches. The CDR3 loop spans 18 amino acids. The CDR3 loop is CASSQRGSSSGGTRIQYF. Written as DNA, the CDR3 is TGTGCCAGCAGCCAGAGGGGATCCTCTAGCGGGGGGACGCGGATTCAGTACTTC.

The chain couples TRBV5-1 to TRBJ2-3; D is possibly TRBD1 (6 bases). The CDR3 covers 16 residues. Deletions cut 1 base from V and 3 bases from J, with 15 bases between. Germline V gives CDR1 SGHRS, CDR2 YFSETQ. The CDR3 DNA reads as TGCGCCAGCAGCTTGCACGTACAGGGATTTACAGATACGCAGTATTTT. Amino acid sequence: CASSLHVQGFTDTQYF.

This clone has a handful of counts. The gene calls are TRBV4-1 and TRBJ2-7; 9 bases agree with TRBD2. The CDR3 is 15 amino acids. Looked up from germline, CDR1 is MGHRA and CDR2 is YSYEKL. J was trimmed by 1 base and V by 1 base; bases with no gene match: 2. The CDR3 sequence: CASSQALAGSYEQYF. CDR3 sequence (DNA): TGCGCCAGCAGCCAAGCACTAGCGGGTTCCTACGAGCAGTACTTC.

CDR3 amino acids: CASSMRAADYSGANVLTF. The CDR3 coding sequence is TGTGCCAGTAGTATGAGGGCAGCTGATTACTCTGGGGCCAACGTCCTGACTTTC. V gene TRBV19 combines with J gene TRBJ2-6; TRBD2 might be the D (5 bases). Germline CDR1 and CDR2: LNHDA and SQIVND (reference sequence). The CDR3 sequence is 18 residues long. Trimming removed 3 bases from V and 0 bases from J, with 15 bases in between.

This clone was detected once. The chain couples TRBV6-2 or TRBV6-3 to TRBJ2-5; the D gene is possibly TRBD1 (6 bases). The CDR3 is 14 amino acids. V dropped 6 bases and J dropped 4 bases, with 15 bases sitting between them. In germline, CDR1 is MNHEY, CDR2 SVGEGT. CDR3 sequence: CASSRNRDIETQYF. Here the CDR3 DNA reads TGTGCCAGCAGCCGCAACCGGGACATAGAGACCCAGTACTTC.

The chain is built from TRBV5-4 and TRBJ2-1, with 12 positions matching TRBD2. V shed 3 bases and J 3 bases; nucleotides not matched to a gene: 4. The CDR3 sequence is 16 residues long. Germline values: CDR1 SGHNT, CDR2 YYREEE (reference sequence). CDR3 nucleotides: TGTGCCAGCAGCTCCCTAGCGGGGGGGTACTACAATGAGCAGTTCTTC. This gives the protein CASSSLAGGYYNEQFF. The full variable domain, rest sourced from reference TRBV5-4 and TRBJ2-1, is ETGVTQSPTHLIKTRGQQVTLRCSSQSGHNTVSWYQQALGQGPQFIFQYYREEENGRGNFPPRFSGLQFPNYSSELNVNALELDDSALYLCASSSLAGGYYNEQFFGPGTRLTVL.

The chain joins TRBV19 to TRBJ1-5, with D unresolved. V was cut by 2 bases and J by 4 bases, with 6 bases left in between. The CDR3 has 13 amino acids. Germline assignment: CDR1 LNHDA and CDR2 SQIVND (reference sequence). The CDR3 region has the DNA TGTGCCAGTAGTATAACGGAGAATCAGCCCCAGCATTTT. Protein sequence: CASSITENQPQHF.

The J gene is TRBJ2-7, the V gene TRBV5-4; 9 positions agree with TRBD1. From germline, CDR1 is SGHNT and CDR2 YYREEE (reference sequence). This CDR3 contains 15 residues. V shed 4 bases and J 2 bases; nucleotides not matched to a gene: 7. CDR3 DNA: TGTGCCAGCAGCACCCGGGACAGGGCCGCCTACGAGCAGTACTTC. Residues: CASSTRDRAAYEQYF.

This clone turned up a few times. The CDR3: CASSLQGLLNTEAFF. The CDR3 DNA sequence: TGTGCCAGCAGCTTACAGGGTCTTCTGAACACTGAAGCTTTCTTT. The genes are TRBV5-4 and TRBJ1-1; D possibly corresponds to TRBD1 (6 bases). Trimming cost V 2 bases and J 0 bases, with 11 bases left between them. CDR3 length: 15 residues. Germline-derived CDR1 and CDR2 are SGHNT and YYREEE (reference sequence).

The chain couples TRBV19 to TRBJ2-3, with 11 bases identical to TRBD2. The CDR3 loop spans 20 amino acids. Per germline, CDR1 LNHDA and CDR2 SQIVND (reference sequence). The V and J ends lost 5 bases and 0 bases, in that order; junction bases with no gene match: 16. CDR3 loop: CASSGGDWTSGSISTDTQYF. The DNA of the CDR3 is TGTGCCAGTAGTGGGGGGGATTGGACTAGCGGGTCAATAAGCACAGATACGCAGTATTTT.

Notes on this clone: The same CDR3 can be traced to other DNA sequences in this sample. The rearrangement links TRBV9 to TRBJ2-7; possible D gene TRBD1, 6 bases. Trimming took 0 bases from V and 0 from J, leaving 10 bases between them. The CDR3 contains 15 residues. The V gene's germline CDR1 is SGDLS and CDR2 YYNGEE. The CDR3 reads CASSVDRVDSYEQYF. CDR3 in DNA: TGTGCCAGCAGCGTAGACAGGGTCGACTCCTACGAGCAGTACTTC.

This chain links TRBV7-9 with TRBJ2-3; the match to TRBD2 covers 10 bases. The CDR3 length is 16 residues. Germline lookup yields CDR1 SEHNR and CDR2 FQNEAQ (reference sequence). V shed 5 bases and J 5 bases; nucleotides not matched to a gene: 10. The CDR3 DNA reads TGTGCCAGCAGCGCCGAAGAGCGGGGGGGCGAAGATACGCAGTATTTT. Amino acid sequence: CASSAEERGGEDTQYF.

The genes are TRBV6-5 and TRBJ1-1; 7 positions agree with TRBD1. J lost 1 base, V lost 2 bases, and 4 bases had no gene match. The CDR3 runs 15 residues. Germline values: CDR1 MNHEY, CDR2 SVGAGI. DNA for the CDR3: TGTGCCAGCAGTTACACAACAGGGGCGAACACTGAAGCTTTCTTT. Translation gives CASSYTTGANTEAFF.

This chain joins TRBV10-3 and TRBJ1-5; 8 bases are shared with TRBD1. Germline lookup yields CDR1 ENHRY and CDR2 SYGVKD. This CDR3 region has 14 residues. The ends lost 6 bases at V and 3 bases at J; junction bases unmatched: 4. CDR3 in amino acids: CAIRGTGDNQPQHF. The CDR3 DNA is TGTGCCATCAGAGGGACAGGAGACAATCAGCCCCAGCATTTT.

The chain carries TRBV7-9 and TRBJ2-7; 7 nucleotides line up with TRBD1. J gave up 5 bases and V 5 bases, and 9 bases lay outside the gene matches. The CDR3 contains 14 residues. Germline V gene lookup returns CDR1 SEHNR and CDR2 FQNEAQ (reference sequence). Here the CDR3 DNA reads TGTGCCAGCAGCGCCGACAGGGAAATCCACGAGCAGTACTTC. This sequence encodes CASSADREIHEQYF.

The V call is TRBV5-4, the J call TRBJ1-4; D remains unclear. The CDR3 loop spans 14 amino acids. In germline, CDR1 is SGHNT, CDR2 YYREEE (reference sequence). V dropped 0 bases and J dropped 4 bases, with 7 bases sitting between them. CDR3 sequence (DNA): TGTGCCAGCAGCTTGGGTCCAAATAATGAAAAACTGTTTTTT. Translated: CASSLGPNNEKLFF. Supplemented by reference TRBV5-4 and TRBJ1-4, the full variable domain reads ETGVTQSPTHLIKTRGQQVTLRCSSQSGHNTVSWYQQALGQGPQFIFQYYREEENGRGNFPPRFSGLQFPNYSSELNVNALELDDSALYLCASSLGPNNEKLFFGSGTQLSVL.

This clone occurred a few times. This chain uses TRBV3-1 (or the pseudogene TRBV3-2) with TRBJ2-6; D perhaps matches TRBD1 (6 bases). The CDR3 loop spans 18 amino acids. Germline V gene sequence: CDR1 LGHDT, CDR2 YNNKEL (reference sequence). V lost 4 bases, J lost 0 bases, and 16 bases lay in between. The CDR3 reads CASSPSGTSNSGANVLTF. CDR3 DNA sequence: TGTGCCAGCAGCCCGTCCGGGACAAGTAACTCTGGGGCCAACGTCCTGACTTTC.

This chain uses TRBV29-1 with TRBJ2-7, with a possible D match to TRBD2 (6 bases). Germline CDR1 SQVTM, CDR2 ANQGSEA. CDR3 length equals 14 residues. With 4 bases removed from V and 3 bases from J, the gap between germline ends came to 16 bases. Here the CDR3 reads CSVAKGRGGYEQYF. The DNA of the CDR3 is TGCAGCGTTGCAAAGGGTAGGGGAGGCTACGAGCAGTACTTC.

The V gene is TRBV5-1, the J gene TRBJ1-2; D uncertain. The CDR3 is 14 amino acids. The germline V gene encodes CDR1 SGHRS and CDR2 YFSETQ. Between the trimmed V and J ends, which lost 4 bases and 8 bases, there was a span of 18 bases. The CDR3 loop reads CASSPGRVINGYTF. CDR3 nucleotides: TGCGCCAGCAGCCCGGGGAGGGTCATTAACGGCTACACCTTC.

This chain joins TRBV9 and TRBJ2-7; 8 bases are shared with TRBD1. Germline CDR1 reads SGDLS; CDR2 reads YYNGEE. Trimming removed 4 bases from V and 6 bases from J; junction bases left unmatched: 12. CDR3 length: 15 amino acids. The DNA of the CDR3 is TGTGCCAGCAGCCCGGTAGCTGGACAGGGAGCCGAGCAGTACTTC. This gives the protein CASSPVAGQGAEQYF.

The chain links TRBV19 to TRBJ2-1; no definite D call. Trimming shortened V by 6 bases and J by 7 bases, and 22 bases separated the two germline ends. Germline loops: CDR1 LNHDA, CDR2 SQIVND (reference sequence). This CDR3 has 16 residues. The CDR3, as DNA: TGTGCCAGTAGAGATTCACGCAGCGCAAGTAGGAATGAGCAGTTCTTC. Its translation is CASRDSRSASRNEQFF.

V gene TRBV9 combines with J gene TRBJ2-5; TRBD1 might be the D (5 bases). The V and J ends lost 0 bases and 9 bases respectively, with 9 bases between them. The CDR3 runs to 12 residues. Germline V lookup: CDR1 SGDLS, CDR2 YYNGEE. In nucleotides, the CDR3 is TGTGCCAGCAGCGTAGAGCAGGGCCCCCAGTACTTC. It encodes CASSVEQGPQYF.

The rearrangement joins TRBV10-3 to TRBJ1-1; tentatively, D is TRBD1 (6 bases). Trimming took off 10 bases at V and 0 bases at J, with 12 bases between the two ends. CDR1 and CDR2 (germline): ENHRY, SYGVKD. The CDR3 length is 13 residues. CDR3 amino acids: CATRTDLNTEAFF. The CDR3, as DNA: TGTGCCACTCGGACAGATTTGAACACTGAAGCTTTCTTT.

The chain carries TRBV12-3 or TRBV12-4 and TRBJ1-2; D unresolved. Trimming stripped 3 bases from V and 6 bases from J, with 11 bases between. CDR3 length equals 13 residues. CDR3 region: CASSFGRQDGYTF. The CDR3 region has the DNA TGTGCCAGCAGTTTTGGCAGGCAGGATGGCTACACCTTC.